The 13 T cell receptor beta chains presented below share a single source sample, sequenced in a study of shared clonotypes between healthy human individuals (dated by TCRdb to 2019 to 2021). For the CD8 naive samples, CD45RO-negative cells were positively selected for CCR7, yielding a CD45RA+CCR7+ population from which TemRA cells were excluded. Library generation was performed with the immunoSEQ multiplex PCR assay. Drawn from immuneACCESS, this table holds only the in-frame rearrangements with V and J called that TCRdb kept. Clones are partly lost; checked studies trace under half to an unresolved V gene and leave the rest unexplained. Recorded for this sample are approximately 2,000,000 clones; 80% to 95% of them occurred a single time. The top ten clonotypes cover around 1.8% of the sample. Input material: naive CD8+ T cells from PBMCs. Reading the label with the study, this specimen's cell subset or site is: CD45RA+CCR7+. Source of these receptors: a man younger than 35 in good health. Some clones in this sample may be carry-over from other donors' samples.

This clone showed up just once. The chain uses TRBV10-3 and TRBJ2-1; 7 bases map to TRBD1. The CDR3 is 16 amino acids. The trim removed 0 bases at V and 1 base at J, leaving 3 bases unmatched. Germline CDR1 and CDR2: ENHRY and SYGVKD. CDR3 loop: CAISESTGPSYNEQFF. The CDR3 coding sequence is TGTGCCATCAGTGAGTCGACAGGGCCTTCCTACAATGAGCAGTTCTTC.

Note on this clone: Other DNA sequences of this sample code for an identical CDR3. This chain connects TRBV29-1 to TRBJ2-7, with D tentatively TRBD1 (5 bases). The CDR3 spans 13 residues. V gave up 1 base and J gave up 2 bases, with 9 bases separating them. Germline-derived CDR1 and CDR2 are SQVTM and ANQGSEA. The CDR3 DNA reads as TGCAGCGTTGAAGGGGGCCCTCCCTACGAGCAGTACTTC. Protein sequence: CSVEGGPPYEQYF.

V and J are TRBV4-1 and TRBJ2-7; D gene uncertain. CDR3 length: 15 amino acids. Trimming left V 4 bases short and J 2 bases short, with 15 bases between. CDR1 and CDR2 from the germline V gene are MGHRA and YSYEKL. Written as DNA, the CDR3 is TGCGCCAGCAGCCCCTTCGCTGGCGGAGCCTACGAGCAGTACTTC. Protein sequence: CASSPFAGGAYEQYF.

The chain uses TRBV29-1 and TRBJ2-2; the D gene is possibly TRBD2 (5 bases). This CDR3 comprises 15 residues. CDR1 SQVTM and CDR2 ANQGSEA come from the germline V gene. V was trimmed by 6 bases and J by 5 bases, leaving 19 bases between them. The CDR3 sequence is CSVGDFSGWTGELFF. CDR3 bases: TGCAGCGTCGGGGATTTCTCGGGTTGGACCGGGGAGCTGTTTTTT.

V is TRBV6-1 and J is TRBJ1-1; a weak D match, TRBD1 (6 bases). Deletions cut 2 bases from V and 3 bases from J, with 16 bases between. The CDR3 runs to 16 residues. Germline lookup yields CDR1 MNHNS and CDR2 SASEGT. In nucleotides, the CDR3 is TGTGCCAGCAGTGAAATTTTGGGGGCGTTGTACACTGAAGCTTTCTTT. Translated, it gives CASSEILGALYTEAFF.

CDR3 DNA: TGCGCCAGCAGCCCAAGACGGGAGGGCCAGTCCTACGAGCAGTACTTC. Its translation: CASSPRREGQSYEQYF. V is TRBV4-3 and J is TRBJ2-7; 8 bases are a match to TRBD2. V trimming: 4 bases; J trimming: 1 base; junction bases outside the gene matches: 9. The CDR3 is made up of 16 amino acids. Germline values: CDR1 LGHNA, CDR2 YSLEER.

The chain uses TRBV11-2 and TRBJ2-4; TRBD1 aligns across 7 bases. Germline lookup yields CDR1 SGHAT and CDR2 FQNNGV. The ends lost 2 bases at V and 0 bases at J; junction bases unmatched: 7. This CDR3 is 17 amino acids long. CDR3 amino acids: CASSLTRDRIAKNIQYF. The DNA of the CDR3 is TGTGCCAGCAGCTTAACCCGGGACAGAATAGCCAAAAACATTCAGTACTTC.

This clone has only one observation. The genes are TRBV13 and TRBJ2-5; 10 bases align to TRBD2. The V segment lost 5 bases and the J segment 0 bases; nucleotides outside the gene matches: 6. The CDR3 is made up of 16 amino acids. Germline V gene sequence: CDR1 PRHDT, CDR2 FYEKMQ (reference sequence). This chain's CDR3 is CASSPGTSANQETQYF. Here the CDR3 DNA reads TGTGCCAGCAGCCCGGGGACTAGCGCGAACCAAGAGACCCAGTACTTC.

With respect to this clone: Other DNA sequences in the same sample also yield this CDR3. The CDR3 protein is CASSGTGGYQPQHF. As DNA, the CDR3 is TGTGCCAGCAGCGGGACAGGGGGCTATCAGCCCCAGCATTTT. The chain recombines TRBV7-9 with TRBJ1-5, with 12 bases aligning to TRBD1. The length of the CDR3 is 14 residues. Trimming cost V 5 bases and J 5 bases; bases outside gene matches: 1. Germline CDR1 reads SEHNR; CDR2 reads FQNEAQ (reference sequence).

This rearrangement joins TRBV7-8 to TRBJ2-3; TRBD2 matches 8 bases. The V gene's germline CDR1 is SGHVS and CDR2 FQNEAQ. Losses at the gene ends were 1 base for V and 4 bases for J; bases not matched to a gene: 4. The CDR3 loop spans 15 amino acids. For the CDR3, the DNA is TGTGCCAGCAGCTTAGAGCGGGAGATCCCAGATACGCAGTATTTT. It encodes CASSLEREIPDTQYF.

This chain's CDR3 is CASSVGVRMDNEQFF. CDR3 nucleotides: TGTGCCAGCAGCGTAGGGGTCAGGATGGACAATGAGCAGTTCTTC. The chain uses TRBV9 and TRBJ2-1; no firm D call. V was trimmed by 0 bases and J by 5 bases, leaving 12 bases between them. Germline V gene sequence: CDR1 SGDLS, CDR2 YYNGEE. This CDR3 has 15 residues.

The genes are TRBV27 and TRBJ2-7; 7 bases line up with TRBD1. The V segment lost 8 bases and the J segment 0 bases; nucleotides outside the gene matches: 10. Germline CDR1 and CDR2: MNHEY and SMNVEV (reference sequence). The CDR3 totals 15 residues. The CDR3 reads CASVYRGGGSYEQYF. CDR3 in DNA: TGTGCCAGCGTGTACAGGGGTGGAGGCTCCTACGAGCAGTACTTC.

J is TRBJ1-1 and V is TRBV11-2, with unresolved D. The V and J ends lost 5 bases and 3 bases respectively, with 13 bases between them. The CDR3 runs 14 residues. Looked up from germline, CDR1 is SGHAT and CDR2 is FQNNGV. The chain's CDR3 is CASSPTGDDTEAFF. The CDR3 DNA reads TGTGCCAGCAGCCCTACCGGGGATGACACTGAAGCTTTCTTT.